The subject of this entry is one T cell receptor beta chain. Profiled with immunoSEQ multiplex PCR; TCRdb holds only in-frame clones, not every one. Of roughly 20,000 clones listed, roughly 43% are singletons. Plating combined 200,000 CFSE-labeled responder cells with 200,000 irradiated, violet-dye-labeled stimulator cells. After the reaction, proliferating CFSE-low CD3+CD4+ and CD3+CD8+ responders were sorted. V was trimmed by 3 bases and J by 7 bases, leaving 18 bases between them. The CDR3 contains 15 residues. CDR1 and CDR2 (germline): MGHDK, SYGVNS. The data were taken from a study of graft-versus-host responses after intestinal transplantation. Study overall: Each transplant was multivisceral, liver-intestinal, or isolated intestinal.

The receptor was derived from a human patient who received an intestinal transplant. The rearrangement uses TRBV25-1 and TRBJ1-1; D ambiguous. The source was alloreactive CD8+ T cells from a mixed lymphocyte reaction culture, collected before intestinal transplant. Subset given: CFSE-low proliferating T cells sorted from roughly six-day pre-transplant mixed lymphocyte reaction (GvH or HvG direction). The CDR3 sequence: CASSDFGPPVREAFF. The CDR3 coding sequence is TGTGCCAGCAGTGATTTTGGTCCCCCCGTCCGTGAAGCTTTCTTT.